The rows below give T cell receptor beta chains drawn from one sample of a study of cytomegalovirus exposure and HLA in healthy donors. Assay: immunoSEQ multiplex PCR; the TCRdb copy retains only in-frame clones and omits some. The profile shows some 200,000 clones, around 77% of them singletons. The sequenced sample was PBMCs. Every receptor here comes from a woman aged 25 to 39 in good health and CMV-seronegative. The CDR3 runs from the conserved cysteine through the conserved F or W.

V: TRBV7-2; J: TRBJ2-3; CDR3: CASSFGLATTDTQYF
V: TRBV5-1; J: TRBJ1-4; CDR3: CASSLQGAEEKLFF
V: TRBV6-5; J: TRBJ2-7; CDR3: CASSRTGETYEQYF
V: TRBV7-9; J: TRBJ1-2; CDR3: CASSLNKISTAWGGYTF
V: TRBV19; J: TRBJ2-5; CDR3: CASSIRDSPEYF
V: TRBV10-3; J: TRBJ1-2; CDR3: CANLTYGYTF
V: TRBV12-5; J: TRBJ1-2; CDR3: CASGLAGGWDGYTF
V: TRBV28; J: TRBJ2-1; CDR3: CASSLPRDREEVEPYNEQFF
V: TRBV9; J: TRBJ1-4; CDR3: CASSVSGTGGEKLFF
V: TRBV12-5; J: TRBJ1-5; CDR3: CASGPGQGWQPQHF